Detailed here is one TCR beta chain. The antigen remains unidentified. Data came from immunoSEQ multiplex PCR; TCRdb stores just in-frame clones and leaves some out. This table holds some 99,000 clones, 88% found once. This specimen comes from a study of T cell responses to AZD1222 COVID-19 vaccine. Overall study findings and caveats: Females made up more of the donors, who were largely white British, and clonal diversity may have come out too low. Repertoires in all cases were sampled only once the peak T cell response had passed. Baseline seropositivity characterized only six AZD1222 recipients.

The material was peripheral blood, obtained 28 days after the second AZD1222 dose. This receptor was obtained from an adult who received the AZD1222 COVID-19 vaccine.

Here the CDR3 DNA reads TGTGCCAGCAGTTTTATTCGACTAGCGGGAGGGCCAGTCACCGGGGAGCTGTTTTTT. This encodes CASSFIRLAGGPVTGELFF. The chain uses TRBV27 and TRBJ2-2; 14 bases map to TRBD2. V dropped 3 bases and J dropped 4; count of bases not matched to a gene: 10. Germline lookup yields CDR1 MNHEY and CDR2 SMNVEV (reference sequence). The CDR3 is 19 amino acids.